One and the same sample provided the 28 T cell receptor beta chains below, sequenced in a study of tumor-infiltrating lymphocytes in primary liver carcinoma. From roughly 0.45 ug total RNA, TCR beta cDNA was generated with a primer in the constant region. For TCR beta, libraries were produced by three nested multiplex PCR rounds using slightly modified ARM-PCR. The first two PCR rounds used TRBV1-TRBV30 forward primers with a C-beta reverse primer, nine to ten cycles each. TCRdb re-derived calls from the multiplex PCR reads in MiXCR, one entry per CDR3 protein. The repertoire holds fewer than 250,000 distinct CDR3 sequences, roughly 61% seen once, with roughly 7% in the top ten. Unsorted whole blood supplied the RNA, and germline DNA was extracted too. Sequencing used peripheral blood. The receptor source for this set is a woman aged 55-70 years with primary liver carcinoma and hepatitis B virus infection.

This clonotype was detected once. A single base separates this from a much larger clone, so it may be a read error. No conserved phenylalanine or tryptophan is present at the end of the CDR3, so a read error is the likely explanation. In nucleotides, the CDR3 is TGTGCCAGCAGCCAAGGCCACTATGGCTACACCATC. This gives the protein CASSQGHYGYTI. The chain carries TRBV4-2 and TRBJ1-2; no clear D gene. CDR1 and CDR2 (germline): LGHNA, YNFKEQ. CDR3 length equals 12 residues. The V end lost 1 base, the J end lost 3 bases, and 3 bases lay between the germline ends.

The V call is TRBV11-2, the J call TRBJ1-6; tentatively, D is TRBD1 (6 bases). V dropped 3 bases and J dropped 10 bases, with 16 bases sitting between them. CDR3 length: 15 amino acids. Germline CDR1 and CDR2: SGHAT and FQNNGV. The CDR3 protein is CASSFTYRDRSPLHF. Written as DNA, the CDR3 is TGTGCCAGCAGCTTCACATACAGGGACCGGTCACCCCTCCACTTT.

About this clonotype: This may be a read error: a much more frequent sequence differs by one nucleotide. The chain uses TRBV6-6 and TRBJ2-5; 12 nucleotides align to TRBD2. The CDR3 loop spans 14 amino acids. CDR1 MNHNY and CDR2 SVGAGI come from the germline V gene (reference sequence). The CDR3 is CASSWTSGEETRYF. For the CDR3, the DNA is TGTGCCAGCAGTTGGACTAGCGGGGAAGAGACCCGGTACTTC.

On this clonotype itself: This clone may be a read error of a much larger clone one base away. The J gene is TRBJ2-7, the V gene TRBV12-3 or TRBV12-4, with D perhaps TRBD1 (7 bases). The V gene lost 5 bases and the J gene lost 0 bases, with 17 bases spanning the gap. The CDR3 runs to 16 residues. The CDR3 bases are TGTGCCAGCAGTGCCGGAGGGGGCTCAAGCTCCTACGAGCAGTACTTC. It encodes CASSAGGGSSSYEQYF.

Regarding this clonotype: A read error may explain this, as a much larger clone is one base away. V is TRBV6-5 and J is TRBJ2-7; no clear D. This CDR3 has 13 residues. CDR1 is MNHEY and CDR2 is SVGAGI in the germline V gene. The CDR3 region is CTSSERLQFEQYF. CDR3 sequence (DNA): TGTACCAGCAGCGAGCGACTCCAGTTCGAGCAGTACTTC.

As for this clonotype: A read error may explain this, as a much larger clone is one base away. The chain recombines TRBV4-1 with TRBJ2-1, with 8 bases that match TRBD2. Per the germline V gene, CDR1 is MGHRA and CDR2 is YSYEKL. This CDR3 spans 18 amino acids. For the CDR3, the DNA is TGCGCCAGCAGCCAAGGGGTCCAGCGGGGGTGGCGGCACAATGGGCAGTTCTTC. Translating it yields CASSQGVQRGWRHNGQFF.

This rearrangement joins TRBV11-1 to TRBJ2-1; TRBD1 matches 8 bases. V shed 10 bases and J 3 bases; nucleotides not matched to a gene: 11. The CDR3 is 15 residues long. Germline-derived CDR1 and CDR2 are SGHAT and FQDESV (reference sequence). As DNA, the CDR3 is TGTGCCAACAGGCAGGGACAGGTAAACTACAATGAGCAGTTCTTC. This translates into CANRQGQVNYNEQFF.

This clonotype showed up just once. The chain has TRBV6-1 and TRBJ2-5, with no clear D. The CDR3 totals 13 residues. Trimming left V 7 bases short and J 0 bases short, with 9 bases between. Looked up from germline, CDR1 is MNHNS and CDR2 is SASEGT. CDR3 sequence (DNA): TGTGCCAGCATTGCCAGCGACCAAGAGACCCAGTACTTC. Amino acid sequence: CASIASDQETQYF.

Notes on this clonotype: At one end, the junction sequence differs from germline, possibly due to a read error. J is TRBJ2-1 and V is TRBV11-2; 9 bases agree with TRBD2. CDR1 is SGHAT and CDR2 is FQNNGV in the germline V gene. The CDR3 contains 14 residues. In DNA form, the CDR3 reads TGTGCCTGCAGTTTCCTAGCGGGGTGCAATGAGCAGTTCTTC. Amino acids: CACSFLAGCNEQFF. Full variable domain (missing parts from reference TRBV11-2 and TRBJ2-1): EAGVAQSPRYKIIEKRQSVAFWCNPISGHATLYWYQQILGQGPKLLIQFQNNGVVDDSQLPKDRFSAERLKGVDSTLKIQPAKLEDSAVYLCACSFLAGCNEQFFGPGTRLTVL.

Details on this clonotype: Since a much larger clone is just one base distant, this may be a read error. The CDR3 here is CASRANGLSTDTQYF. For the CDR3, the DNA is TGTGCCAGCAGAGCTAACGGACTAAGCACAGATACGCAGTATTTT. J is TRBJ2-3 and V is TRBV7-8, with a possible D match to TRBD2 (6 bases). Trimming cost V 6 bases and J 0 bases, with 13 bases left between them. Per germline, CDR1 SGHVS and CDR2 FQNEAQ. The length of the CDR3 is 15 residues.

This chain uses TRBV19 with TRBJ1-5, with D possibly TRBD1 on 5 matching bases. The germline V and J ends were trimmed by 7 bases and 4 bases, with 17 bases remaining between them. Germline-derived CDR1 and CDR2 are LNHDA and SQIVND (reference sequence). The CDR3 has 15 residues. CDR3 sequence: CASTIVGGGNQPQHF. In DNA form, the CDR3 reads TGTGCCAGTACTATCGTTGGGGGGGGGAATCAGCCCCAGCATTTT.

This clonotype was observed at least ten times. In DNA, the CDR3 is TGTGCCAGCAGATCGACAGGAGGGAACACTGAAGCTTTCTTT. Residues: CASRSTGGNTEAFF. V usage is TRBV12-3 or TRBV12-4 and J usage is TRBJ1-1, with D possibly being TRBD1 (6 bases). This CDR3 is built from 14 residues. V was cut by 6 bases and J by 1 base, with 12 bases left in between.

A remark on this clonotype: Lacking the conserved final phenylalanine or tryptophan, this CDR3 likely reflects a read error. This chain uses TRBV4-2 with TRBJ2-7, with D possibly being TRBD1 (5 bases). Per germline, CDR1 LGHNA and CDR2 YNFKEQ. Trimming left V 3 bases short and J 6 bases short, with 15 bases between. The CDR3 is 14 amino acids. The CDR3 DNA is TGTGCCAGCAGCCAGGACATATTAGTAGCCGAGCAGTACATC. Its protein is CASSQDILVAEQYI.

This clonotype was observed many times. The chain links TRBV11-2 to TRBJ2-3; D is possibly TRBD2 (6 bases). In germline, CDR1 is SGHAT, CDR2 FQNNGV. The CDR3 contains 16 residues. V gave up 8 bases and J gave up 1 base, with 19 bases separating them. This CDR3 is CASGLQGLLRTDTQYF. The CDR3 DNA reads as TGTGCCAGCGGATTGCAGGGACTCCTACGCACAGATACGCAGTATTTT.

A remark on this clonotype: With a much larger clone just one base away, this may be a read error. This chain joins TRBV5-4 and TRBJ2-3, with D possibly being TRBD1 (5 bases). CDR3 size: 17 residues. Germline CDR1 reads SGHNT; CDR2 reads YYREEE (reference sequence). V was clipped by 4 bases and J by 2 bases, with 20 bases between them. The CDR3 sequence: CASSPRAMARVTDTQYF. The CDR3 region has the DNA TGTGCCAGCAGCCCCAGGGCAATGGCCCGGGTCACAGATACGCAGTATTTT.

Remarks on this clonotype: A clone one base away is much larger, so this may be a read error. The rearrangement joins TRBV11-2 to TRBJ2-1; 13 bases fit TRBD2. This CDR3 is built from 18 residues. The germline gives CDR1 SGHAT, CDR2 FQNNGV. V gave up 3 bases and J gave up 2 bases; unmatched junction bases: 7. CDR3 DNA sequence: TGTGCCAGCAGCTTCGTTAGGACTAGCGGGAGCCCCTACAATGAGCAGTTCTTC. Translation gives CASSFVRTSGSPYNEQFF. The full variable domain, in which reference TRBV11-2 and TRBJ2-1 provide the parts outside the CDR3, is EAGVAQSPRYKIIEKRQSVAFWCNPISGHATLYWYQQILGQGPKLLIQFQNNGVVDDSQLPKDRFSAERLKGVDSTLKIQPAKLEDSAVYLCASSFVRTSGSPYNEQFFGPGTRLTVL.

A word on this clonotype: A junction end diverges from the germline sequence, so it may reflect a read error. The chain employs TRBV11-2 and TRBJ1-1; no clear D gene. The germline V gene encodes CDR1 SGHAT and CDR2 FQNNGV. CDR3 length equals 13 residues. CDR3 in amino acids: CASSLESGSEALF. CDR3 in DNA: TGTGCCAGCAGCTTAGAGTCGGGGAGCGAAGCTTTATTC.

In the case of this clonotype: At one end, the junction sequence differs from germline, possibly due to a read error. The chain uses TRBV29-1 and TRBJ1-2, with D unclear. CDR3 size: 15 residues. CDR1 SQVTM and CDR2 ANQGSEA come from the germline V gene. The CDR3, as DNA: TGCAGCGTCTCCCCCTCCTTAGATAGGAATTATGGCTACGCCTTC. Translated, it gives CSVSPSLDRNYGYAF.

Concerning this clonotype: Sequence at one end of the junction differs from germline and may be a read error. V is TRBV5-1 and J is TRBJ1-1, with unresolved D. This CDR3 is built from 15 residues. Germline CDR1 reads SGHRS; CDR2 reads YFSETQ. The CDR3 spells CASSLAGRLKTEAFF. CDR3 DNA: TGCGCCAGCAGCTTGGCCGGTAGGCTGAAGACTGAAGCTTTCTTT.

This clonotype appeared many times. The chain recombines TRBV6-7 with TRBJ1-2; D may be TRBD1 (5 bases). TRBV6-7 is labeled an ORF, and its function is uncertain. The CDR3 covers 15 residues. Trimming removed 1 base from V and 6 bases from J, with 15 bases in between. CDR3 amino acids: CASSYWEGSGHGYTF. The CDR3 nucleotides are TGTGCCAGCAGTTACTGGGAGGGGTCGGGCCATGGCTACACCTTC.

Remarks on this clonotype: One end of the junction varies from germline; a read error may be responsible. The chain has TRBV11-3 and TRBJ1-1; D not certain. Germline-derived CDR1 and CDR2 are SGHNT and YENEEA. The CDR3 contains 12 residues. The CDR3 nucleotides are TGTGCCAACAGCTTTGAGAGGCAGGAAGCTTTCTTT. This sequence encodes CANSFERQEAFF.

A remark on this clonotype: A much larger clone sits a single nucleotide away, making a read error possible. The chain uses TRBV4-1 and TRBJ1-1; D is uncertain. The V gene's germline CDR1 is MGHRA and CDR2 YSYEKL. The CDR3 has 13 residues. V gave up 2 bases and J gave up 6 bases, with 10 bases separating them. The CDR3 is CASSQPPGSEAFF. The CDR3 DNA reads as TGCGCCAGCAGCCAACCCCCGGGATCTGAAGCTTTCTTT.

The rearrangement links TRBV5-1 to TRBJ2-1; TRBD2 matches at 12 bases. Germline CDR1 reads SGHRS; CDR2 reads YFSETQ. The V and J ends lost 4 bases and 9 bases, in that order; junction bases with no gene match: 8. CDR3 length: 15 residues. In nucleotides, the CDR3 is TGCGCCAGCAGCGGCGGACTAGCGGGGAACATTGAGCAGTTCTTC. Its translation is CASSGGLAGNIEQFF.

Comments on this clonotype: This may be a read error: a much more frequent sequence differs by one nucleotide. The chain has TRBV29-1 and TRBJ2-5, with 7 nucleotides matching TRBD2. V shed 6 bases, J shed 4 bases, and the junction held 5 bases outside the gene matches. Germline V gene sequence: CDR1 SQVTM, CDR2 ANQGSEA. CDR3 length equals 12 residues. This CDR3 is CSVAGVGETQYF. The CDR3 coding sequence is TGCAGCGTCGCGGGAGTCGGAGAGACCCAGTACTTC.

To note about this clonotype: As the CDR3 is not closed by the conserved phenylalanine or tryptophan, this likely results from a read error. The J gene is TRBJ2-5, the V gene TRBV4-2; D tentatively fits TRBD1 or TRBD2 (5 bases each). The CDR3 extends over 13 amino acids. The V gene's germline CDR1 is LGHNA and CDR2 YNFKEQ. This chain's CDR3 is CTSSLRDVETQYI. CDR3 nucleotide sequence: TGTACCAGCAGCCTTCGGGACGTTGAGACCCAGTACATC.

V gene TRBV10-3 combines with J gene TRBJ2-5, with no clear D. Germline V gives CDR1 ENHRY, CDR2 SYGVKD. The CDR3 is 16 residues long. Trimming removed 3 bases from V and 1 base from J, with 15 bases in between. CDR3 sequence reads: CAISDQGYGSQETQYF. Written as DNA, the CDR3 is TGTGCCATCAGTGACCAAGGTTACGGAAGCCAAGAGACCCAGTACTTC.

As for this clonotype: One junction end disagrees with the germline gene, perhaps due to a read error. V usage is TRBV11-2 and J usage is TRBJ1-4; a weak D match, TRBD1 (6 bases). CDR1 and CDR2 (germline): SGHAT, FQNNGV. The CDR3 covers 16 residues. The CDR3 is CASSTGTQATIEKLFF. The CDR3 bases are TGTGCCAGCAGCACCGGGACACAAGCAACTATTGAAAAACTGTTTTTT.

On this clonotype: The junction does not match germline at one end; this may be a read error. This chain links TRBV11-3 with TRBJ2-1, with D possibly being TRBD1 (6 bases). This CDR3 has 23 residues. Germline values: CDR1 SGHNT, CDR2 YENEEA. This CDR3 is CASSLVPNLAARGSLSSYNEQFF. CDR3 DNA sequence: TGTGCAAGCAGCTTAGTCCCCAACCTTGCGGCTAGGGGGAGTTTGAGCTCCTACAATGAGCAGTTCTTC.